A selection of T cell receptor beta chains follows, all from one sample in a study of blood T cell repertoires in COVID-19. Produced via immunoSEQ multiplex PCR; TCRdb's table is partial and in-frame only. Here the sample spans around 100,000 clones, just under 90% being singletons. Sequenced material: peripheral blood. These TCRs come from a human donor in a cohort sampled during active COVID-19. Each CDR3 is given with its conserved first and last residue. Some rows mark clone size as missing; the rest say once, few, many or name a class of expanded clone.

CSASLRGRSSTDTQYF	NA	TRBV20-1	TRBJ2-3
CASSLSLLSDTF	NA	TRBV12-3/TRBV12-4	TRBJ1-2
CASSPLLSGQETQYF	NA	TRBV14	TRBJ2-5
CASSDPLNRAPREQYF	NA	TRBV2	TRBJ2-7
CASSLGQGATDTQYF	NA	TRBV28	TRBJ2-3
CASSSARGPLYEQYF	once	TRBV7-9	TRBJ2-7
CASSLSLVTGSSYNSPLHF	NA	TRBV11-2	TRBJ1-6
CASSRGYSGNTIYF	NA	TRBV6-2/TRBV6-3	TRBJ1-3
CASSVTGVSGNIQYF	NA	TRBV7-9	TRBJ2-4
CASSPLTGNFYGYTF	NA	TRBV18	TRBJ1-2
CASSVTDNYGYTF	NA	TRBV2	TRBJ1-2
CASSVAGGNYNEQFF	NA	TRBV9	TRBJ2-1
CASSPLATSGRAGETQYF	NA	TRBV4-1	TRBJ2-5